This T cell receptor (beta chain) was captured in a study of T-cell reconstitution after alpha-beta-depleted transplantation in children. Study-level results: About two months after transplant, alpha-beta T cells reportedly came from several hundred expanded graft clones. Fresh T-cell production supplied most of the T-cell counts and diversity seen one year after transplant. The origin of high day-60 TCRbeta diversity in some patients lay in surviving recipient T cells and thymic progenitors.

Losses at the gene ends were 0 bases for V and 2 bases for J; bases not matched to a gene: 5. This CDR3 has 15 residues. CDR1 and CDR2 (germline): SGHRS, YFSETQ. Remarks on this clonotype: The antigen is undetermined.

Unique molecular identifiers featured in how the TCRbeta library was prepared. TCRdb re-called the PCR reads through MiXCR, storing one row per CDR3 protein. The data hold about a million distinct CDR3 sequences, with about 29% observed a single time. The V and J genes are TRBV5-1 and TRBJ2-7; 7 nucleotides align to TRBD2. The source of this sequence is a boy younger than two who had a stem cell transplant for SCID, so the T cells may come from the graft donor. The material was PBMCs, mostly from graft donor cells, obtained 360 days after TCRalphabeta/CD19-depleted stem cell transplant. CDR3 bases: TGCGCCAGCAGCTTGGTGGGGGGGACGACCTACGAGCAGTACTTC. Amino acid sequence: CASSLVGGTTYEQYF.